This entry is about one T cell receptor (beta chain). Antigen specificity is unknown. This entry belongs to a study of T-cell memory formation after mild COVID-19. Points from the study as a whole: Mainly in CM and EM were contracting CD4+ clones; CD8+ were in EMRA. A second wave of clones peaked on day 37, and their SARS-CoV-2 specificity went unconfirmed.

Using its own MiXCR run on the 5' RACE reads, TCRdb lists one record per CDR3 protein. In the table there are about 560,000 distinct CDR3 sequences, 20% to 25% of which are singletons. With V trimmed by 0 bases and J by 6 bases, 4 bases remained unmatched. CDR1 SGDLS and CDR2 YYNGEE come from the germline V gene. The CDR3 runs 15 residues. This chain joins TRBV9 and TRBJ2-2; 8 positions match TRBD1. The receptor comes from an adult woman who had mild COVID-19 (a few samples of this study predate the infection). Cell type and time point are not known. Material for sequencing was PBMCs or a T cell subset sorted from them (not recorded which). This CDR3 reads CASSVELDRAGELFF. CDR3 nucleotide sequence: TGTGCCAGCAGCGTAGAGTTGGACAGGGCCGGGGAGCTGTTTTTT.